The present entry profiles one T cell receptor beta chain with its context. The antigen is undetermined. This sample was taken from a study of vaccination and CD4 T cells after COVID-19. About the study: Cells received overlapping spike peptides from SARS-CoV-2, HCoV-NL63, HCoV-OC43 and HCoV-229E as stimulation. The control cultures got either a CEFX pool, an HIV-1 Nef pool, or no peptide at all. Findings and caveats of the study: Rising from about 20 to 38, the median of SARS-CoV-2-reactive clonotypes did not change significantly. Data came from relatively few convalescent patients and lacked early post-infection timepoints.

Once obtained from cultured CD4+ T cells, the DNA was sequenced using the Oncomine TCR Beta short-read assay. TCRdb reprocessed the PCR reads with MiXCR, giving one entry per CDR3 protein. This table holds approximately 17,000 distinct CDR3 sequences, just over 70% found once. Specified treatment: approximately 11-day PBMC culture with coronavirus spike peptide pools or control peptides (ViraFEST assay). The sample consisted of CD4+ T cells from blood, cultured in vitro. The receptor was isolated from a human donor who had recovered from COVID-19.

The CDR3 region has the DNA TGTGCCAGCAGTTCCATACCTGGACTAGCGGGAGGGGACTACAATGAGCAGTTCTTC. This translates into CASSSIPGLAGGDYNEQFF. The chain is built from TRBV6-2 or TRBV6-3 and TRBJ2-1, with 15 bases matching TRBD2. CDR1 is MNHEY, CDR2 SVGEGT, per germline. J lost 3 bases, V lost 4 bases, and 10 bases had no gene match. The CDR3 runs 19 residues.